These T cell receptor beta chains were read from a single sample in a study of CD8+ T cells in alopecia areata. Sequencing was performed with immunoSEQ multiplex PCR; in TCRdb, only in-frame clones are kept and a portion is missing. The table records more than 200,000 clones, 40% to 55% of them present only once. This specimen was CD4+ T cells sorted from blood, taken at approximately week 36, from a patient treated with tofacitinib. These TCRs come from a human donor with alopecia areata. Both conserved end residues are part of each CDR3. The D gene is left open where the match is weak. Size tells how often a clone was seen (once, few, many) or the class of an expanded clone, and some rows leave it out.

>-|TRBV5-6|TRBJ2-7|-
TGTGCCAGCAGCTTGGGACAGACCTCCTACGAGCAGTACTTC
CASSLGQTSYEQYF
>-|TRBV30|TRBJ1-2|-
TGTGCCTGGAGTCCCCCCGCCGACAAAATCGGTCGTGGCTACACCTTC
CAWSPPADKIGRGYTF
>-|TRBV5-1|TRBJ2-4|-
TGCGCCAGCAGCTTGGGGGATCATGAGTGGCTGTACTTC
CASSLGDHEWLYF
>-|TRBV5-4|TRBJ1-2|-
TGTGCCAGCAGCCTGGGGGAGTTAAATCGCTACACCTTC
CASSLGELNRYTF
>-|TRBV7-2|TRBJ1-2|TRBD1
TGTGCCAGCAGCTCCCGGCCGGGACAGGGAGTTGATGGCTACACCTTC
CASSSRPGQGVDGYTF
>-|TRBV29-1|TRBJ2-6|TRBD1
TGCAGCCAGACAGGGGCTGGTGGGGCCAACGTCCTGACTTTC
CSQTGAGGANVLTF
>once|TRBV5-1|TRBJ2-1|TRBD1
TGCGCCAGCAGTCCCGTTTCCGGGACAGGGAAGAATGAGCAGTTCTTC
CASSPVSGTGKNEQFF
>-|TRBV27|TRBJ1-1|-
TGTGCCAGCAGTTTATCGCCCAGCAGGCGGAACACTGAAGCTTTCTTT
CASSLSPSRRNTEAFF
>-|TRBV7-9|TRBJ2-3|-
TGTGCCAGCTCCCTAACGGCGGCCGCAGATACGCAGTATTTT
CASSLTAAADTQYF
>-|TRBV9|TRBJ2-1|-
TGTGCCAGCAGCCCCCGGTCGGTTCCTAGTGAGCAGTTCTTC
CASSPRSVPSEQFF
>-|TRBV30|TRBJ1-3|-
TGTGCCTGGAGTACCCCGGGGGGAAACACCATATATTTT
CAWSTPGGNTIYF
>-|TRBV25-1|TRBJ2-5|-
TGTGCCAGCAGTCTAGGGGTTCAAGGGGCCCAGTACTTC
CASSLGVQGAQYF
>few|TRBV14|TRBJ2-2|TRBD2
TGTGCCAGCAGCCAAGAGTTACAGAACCTAGCGGGAGCCGGGGAGCTGTTTTTT
CASSQELQNLAGAGELFF
>-|TRBV30|TRBJ1-4|-
TGTGCCTGGAGTTTAGGGGGAACTAATGAAAAACTGTTTTTT
CAWSLGGTNEKLFF
>-|TRBV4-2|TRBJ2-1|TRBD2
TGTGCCAGCAGCCCTACTCAGCGGGAGGTTCACAATGAGCAGTTCTTC
CASSPTQREVHNEQFF
>-|TRBV29-1|TRBJ1-2|-
TGCAGCGTTTCGGGACCTAAAGATGGCTACACCTTC
CSVSGPKDGYTF
>few|TRBV29-1|TRBJ2-7|-
TGCAGCGTTGGCCCTTCGACATCCTACGAGCAGTACTTC
CSVGPSTSYEQYF
>few|TRBV30|TRBJ2-5|-
TGTGCCTATGAACAAGAGACCCAGTACTTC
CAYEQETQYF
>-|TRBV5-6|TRBJ1-5|-
TGTGCCAGCAGCTCACTTGGCGGTCAGCCCCAGCATTTT
CASSSLGGQPQHF
>-|TRBV23-1|TRBJ2-1|TRBD2
TGCGCCAGCAGTCAGAGGGAGGGGAAGCCTCTAGCGGAGAACTACAATGAGCAGTTCTTC
CASSQREGKPLAENYNEQFF
>few|TRBV29-1|TRBJ2-6|-
TGCAGCGTTTTTGCGGGCTCTGGGGCCAACGTCCTGACTTTC
CSVFAGSGANVLTF
>-|TRBV7-9|TRBJ2-3|TRBD2
TGTGCCAGCAGCCCACGGACTAGCGGGAGGTCAGATACGCAGTATTTT
CASSPRTSGRSDTQYF
>-|TRBV29-1|TRBJ2-2|-
TGCAGCGTTGCCGGGGCGGTGAACACCGGGGAGCTGTTTTTT
CSVAGAVNTGELFF
>many|TRBV5-1|TRBJ2-1|TRBD2
TGCGCCAGCAGCTTGTTGTCTAGCGGGAGTATAGCCTGGGGTGAGCAGTTCTTC
CASSLLSSGSIAWGEQFF
>-|TRBV30|TRBJ2-7|-
TGTGCCTGGAGTGTGACACCCTTTGGGGAGCAGTACTTC
CAWSVTPFGEQYF
>-|TRBV29-1|TRBJ2-3|TRBD2
TGCAGCGTTGAAAAGGGACTAGCGGGAGGTATCAGCACAGATACGCAGTATTTT
CSVEKGLAGGISTDTQYF
>-|TRBV5-1|TRBJ2-3|TRBD1
TGCGCCAGCAGCTCGAACAGGGGAGATACGCAGTATTTT
CASSSNRGDTQYF
>-|TRBV27|TRBJ2-7|-
TGTGCCAGCAGTTCTGGATATGGCGCCTACGAGCAGTACTTC
CASSSGYGAYEQYF
>few|TRBV18|TRBJ2-7|-
TGTGCCAGCTCACCAGGCAGGGCCCGGGAGCAGTACTTC
CASSPGRAREQYF
>-|TRBV1|TRBJ1-5|-
TGCACCAGCAGCCAGTCCTGGCGGAATAGCAATCAGCCCCAGCATTTT
CTSSQSWRNSNQPQHF
>once|TRBV5-4|TRBJ2-7|TRBD2
TGTGCCAGCAGCTTCCCCGGGACTAGAGCCTACGAGCAGTACTTC
CASSFPGTRAYEQYF
>-|TRBV7-3|TRBJ2-5|TRBD2
TGTGCCAGCAGCTACAATAGCGGGGAGACCCAGTACTTC
CASSYNSGETQYF
>-|TRBV27|TRBJ2-7|-
TGTGCCACTTGGGCACTACGCTTACCCTACGAGCAGTACTTC
CATWALRLPYEQYF
>few|TRBV11-1|TRBJ2-1|-
TGTGCCAGCAGCTTCGGTGGCAATGAGCAGTTCTTC
CASSFGGNEQFF
>-|TRBV29-1|TRBJ2-7|-
TGCAGCGTCGTCGGCGAGAGCAGCTACGAGCAGTACTTC
CSVVGESSYEQYF
>few|TRBV19|TRBJ2-5|TRBD1
TGTGCCAGTAGTACGACCGCAGGGGGACAAGAGACCCAGTACTTC
CASSTTAGGQETQYF
>-|TRBV28|TRBJ2-1|-
TGTGCCAGCAGTAACCCCCGCGGAAATGAGCAGTTCTTC
CASSNPRGNEQFF
>-|TRBV2|TRBJ2-1|TRBD2
TGTGCCAGCAGTCAGAGCGGGAACTCCTACAATGAGCAGTTCTTC
CASSQSGNSYNEQFF
>-|TRBV15|TRBJ2-1|TRBD2
TGTGCCACCAGCAGAGAAGTCAGCGGGAGCCGCAATGAGCAGTTCTTC
CATSREVSGSRNEQFF
>few|TRBV28|TRBJ2-3|-
TGTGCCAGCATCCGAGCAGATACGCAGTATTTT
CASIRADTQYF
>-|TRBV6-1|TRBJ1-2|-
TGTGCCAGCAGTGAAGGTGGAATGTTCTACACCTTC
CASSEGGMFYTF
>-|TRBV15|TRBJ2-7|TRBD2
TGTGCCACCAGCAGAGACGCTAGCGGGCGCTACGAGCAGTACTTC
CATSRDASGRYEQYF
>-|TRBV7-9|TRBJ2-7|TRBD1
TGTGCCAGCAGCGGCAGGGGGACCGAGCAGTACTTC
CASSGRGTEQYF
>-|TRBV5-1|TRBJ2-7|TRBD2
TGCGCCAGCAGCGAGGGACTAGCGGGTGGCGAGCAGTACTTC
CASSEGLAGGEQYF
>-|TRBV15|TRBJ2-3|-
TGTGCCACCAGGAGCGGGCAGAGCACAGATACGCAGTATTTT
CATRSGQSTDTQYF
>few|TRBV30|TRBJ2-1|TRBD2
TGTGCCTGGAGTCAGACTAGCGGGAGGTCCTACAATGAGCAGTTCTTC
CAWSQTSGRSYNEQFF
>-|TRBV30|TRBJ2-7|-
TGTGCCTGGAATCGGCAGGGAGGCGAGCAGTACTTC
CAWNRQGGEQYF
>-|TRBV30|TRBJ2-5|-
TGTGCCTGGAGTCCCCATCCGGATATCCAAGAGACCCAGTACTTC
CAWSPHPDIQETQYF
>-|TRBV30|TRBJ1-5|-
TGTGCCTGGCGCATCAAGGGGGATCGCAATCAGCCCCAGCATTTT
CAWRIKGDRNQPQHF
>-|TRBV18|TRBJ1-5|-
TGTGCCAGCTCACGAGACGGTAGGGATCAGCCCCAGCATTTT
CASSRDGRDQPQHF
>few|TRBV29-1|TRBJ2-2|TRBD2
TGCAGCGTATCTAGCGGGATGAACACCGGGGAGCTGTTTTTT
CSVSSGMNTGELFF
>-|TRBV5-1|TRBJ2-1|TRBD2
TGCGCCAGCAGCTTCACTAGCGTCGGTGATGAGCAGTTCTTC
CASSFTSVGDEQFF
>-|TRBV7-2|TRBJ2-1|-
TGTGCCAGCAGCCTTGATAGGGGAAGGCTCAATGAGCAGTTCTTC
CASSLDRGRLNEQFF